This T cell receptor (beta chain) is drawn from a study of T cells in women clearing cervical HPV infection. Background on the study: Donors had HPV16-related CIN3 or worse; 2 had invasive cancer. Study-wide results and caveats: Richness plus V gene abundances separated cases from controls with AUC roughly 0.88.

Assay used: immunoSEQ multiplex PCR; TCRdb lists only in-frame clones, some missing. This sample's table reports about 32,000 clones. In regard to this clone: Its antigen is not identified. Read coverage stops 3 residues before the CDR3 terminus; the germline J gene supplies the remainder.

Germline CDR1 reads LNHDA; CDR2 reads SQIVND (reference sequence). The CDR3 is 14 amino acids. This sequence originates from a woman aged 18-70 years with a cervical HPV16 infection that either progressed to CIN3+ or cleared (not recorded which). Sequencing input: blood buffy coat. The chain employs TRBV19 and TRBJ1-3; D not resolved. CDR3 residues: CASNGRLSGSTIYF. The CDR3 DNA, read in part, is TGTGCCTCAAACGGCAGGCTCTCTGGAAGCACT. The variable domain in full, completed from reference TRBV19 and TRBJ1-3, reads DGGITQSPKYLFRKEGQNVTLSCEQNLNHDAMYWYRQDPGQGLRLIYYSQIVNDFQKGDIAEGYSVSREKKESFPLTVTSAQKNPTAFYLCASNGRLSGSTIYFGEGSWLTVV.